The entry below gives a single T cell receptor beta chain sequence along with its context. The antigen remains undetermined. The junction shows a germline mismatch at one end, possibly a read error. These data are taken from a study of tumor and adjacent non-tumor tissue in lung cancer. Study-level findings and limits: Tumor tissue had significantly higher TCR diversity than normal lung.

Three rounds of nested PCR, following a modified ARM-PCR protocol, produced the TCRbeta library. TCRdb passed the multiplex PCR reads through MiXCR, listing each CDR3 protein once. This repertoire shows 80,000 to 100,000 distinct CDR3 sequences, around three quarters found once; its top ten account for under 40%. The template was RNA from unsorted bulk tissue. The normal lung tissue was taken more than 3 cm from the tumor edge. This CDR3 spans 14 amino acids. The germline CDR1 and CDR2 sequences are DFQATT and SNEGSKA (reference sequence). The TCR comes from a man between 60 and 75 years old with small cell lung cancer. The material sequenced was distant non-tumor lung tissue. This rearrangement joins TRBV20-1 to TRBJ2-2; D is perhaps TRBD2 (6 bases). The CDR3 protein is CSARPTAGIGDLFF. Written as DNA, the CDR3 is TGCAGTGCTAGACCGACAGCGGGCATCGGGGATCTGTTTTTT.